Below, 22 T cell receptor beta chains from the same sample are listed, as sequenced in a study of blood T cell repertoires in COVID-19. The protocol was immunoSEQ multiplex PCR, while the TCRdb copy is restricted to in-frame clones and leaves out a portion. The data hold tens of thousands of clones, with around 80% observed a single time. Sequencing was performed on peripheral blood. Receptor source: a human donor in a cohort sampled during active COVID-19.

The genes are TRBV7-9 and TRBJ2-1; tentative D call: TRBD2 (5 bases). Per the germline V gene, CDR1 is SEHNR and CDR2 is FQNEAQ (reference sequence). The CDR3 is 12 amino acids. With 5 bases removed from V and 8 bases from J, the gap between germline ends came to 10 bases. The CDR3 DNA reads TGTGCCAGCAGCACGGACTGGGATGAGCAGTTCTTC. It codes for CASSTDWDEQFF.

The chain has TRBV28 and TRBJ2-1; the match to TRBD2 covers 8 bases. With V trimmed by 3 bases and J by 8 bases, 15 bases remained unmatched. CDR3 length equals 17 residues. CDR1 and CDR2 from the germline V gene are MDHEN and SYDVKM. The chain's CDR3 is CASSLIQRELVGDEQFF. CDR3 sequence (DNA): TGTGCCAGCAGTTTGATCCAGCGGGAGTTAGTGGGGGATGAGCAGTTCTTC.

CDR3 sequence (DNA): TGCGCCAGCAGCCAAGATCGGGGACAGGGGTTTAATGAAAAACTGTTTTTT. It is translated as CASSQDRGQGFNEKLFF. V gene TRBV4-1 combines with J gene TRBJ1-4, with 10 bases matching TRBD1. Per the germline V gene, CDR1 is MGHRA and CDR2 is YSYEKL. This CDR3 is 17 amino acids long. Trimming removed 0 bases from V and 4 bases from J; junction bases left unmatched: 5.

Only one count was recorded for this clone. V and J are TRBV28 and TRBJ2-7; tentative D call: TRBD1 (6 bases). The CDR3 runs to 15 residues. Trimming pared 5 bases from V and 3 bases from J, leaving 17 bases between. Germline CDR1 reads MDHEN; CDR2 reads SYDVKM. The chain's CDR3 is CASSPLQGPDYEQYF. Here the CDR3 DNA reads TGTGCCAGCAGTCCCCTACAGGGTCCGGACTACGAGCAGTACTTC.

The V gene is TRBV3-1 (or the pseudogene TRBV3-2), the J gene TRBJ2-7; 11 bases align to TRBD1. Unmatched junction bases numbered 6, after V lost 2 bases and J lost 6 bases. CDR3 length: 15 residues. Germline CDR1 reads LGHDT; CDR2 reads YNNKEL (reference sequence). DNA of the CDR3: TGTGCCAGCAGCCAACTCGGGACAGGGGGGGGCGAGCAGTACTTC. Its protein product is CASSQLGTGGGEQYF.

This chain uses TRBV5-6 with TRBJ2-7, with D tentatively TRBD1 (7 bases). The CDR3 runs 13 residues. The germline gives CDR1 SGHDT, CDR2 YYEEEE. Deletions cut 4 bases from V and 3 bases from J, with 11 bases between. CDR3 sequence: CASSRGTVYEQYF. The DNA of the CDR3 is TGTGCCAGCAGCCGGGGGACAGTCTACGAGCAGTACTTC.

This clone was counted between two and nine times. CDR3 in DNA: TGTGCCAGTAGTGCCAAGACAGGGGGCCCCTACGAGCAGTACTTC. The encoded protein is CASSAKTGGPYEQYF. The chain carries TRBV19 and TRBJ2-7; 10 bases are shared with TRBD1. Losses at the gene ends were 5 bases for V and 2 bases for J; bases not matched to a gene: 6. The germline gives CDR1 LNHDA, CDR2 SQIVND (reference sequence). This CDR3 comprises 15 residues.

J is TRBJ2-7 and V is TRBV5-1; D might be TRBD2 (5 bases). The CDR3 has 11 residues. Trimming removed 4 bases from V and 3 bases from J, with 5 bases in between. From germline, CDR1 is SGHRS and CDR2 YFSETQ. The CDR3 is CASSRGYEQYF. In DNA, the CDR3 is TGCGCCAGCAGCCGGGGCTACGAGCAGTACTTC.

This rearrangement joins TRBV25-1 to TRBJ2-5, with D maybe TRBD2 (5 bases). This CDR3 has 15 amino acids. V was trimmed by 5 bases and J by 5 bases, leaving 18 bases between them. CDR1 is MGHDK, CDR2 SYGVNS, per germline. The CDR3 here is CASSYRRPEGETQYF. The CDR3 nucleotides are TGTGCCAGCAGTTATCGGCGTCCAGAGGGTGAGACCCAGTACTTC.

V usage is TRBV2 and J usage is TRBJ2-1; 8 bases line up with TRBD1. The CDR3 sequence is 12 residues long. Trimming took 6 bases from V and 6 from J; bases not matched to a gene: 1. Germline CDR1 is SNHLY and CDR2 is FYNNEI. The CDR3 DNA is TGTGCCAGCAGGACAGGGGTCAATGAGCAGTTCTTC. It yields the protein CASRTGVNEQFF.

This clone was seen a handful of times. V and J are TRBV3-1 (or the pseudogene TRBV3-2) and TRBJ2-7; D might be TRBD2 (8 bases). This CDR3 contains 17 residues. Trimming shortened V by 8 bases and J by 3 bases, and 26 bases separated the two germline ends. The V gene's germline CDR1 is LGHDT and CDR2 YNNKEL (reference sequence). This CDR3 is CASGTQNYRGLGYEQYF. CDR3 DNA: TGTGCCAGCGGGACACAAAACTACAGGGGACTAGGCTACGAGCAGTACTTC.

CDR3 loop: CAGDSGGGTYEQYF. The CDR3 DNA sequence: TGTGCCGGCGATTCGGGCGGGGGGACCTACGAGCAGTACTTC. The chain employs TRBV7-9 and TRBJ2-7; 8 bases fit TRBD2. This CDR3 spans 14 amino acids. The germline gives CDR1 SEHNR, CDR2 FQNEAQ (reference sequence). The V and J ends lost 11 bases and 2 bases, in that order; junction bases with no gene match: 11.

V and J are TRBV27 and TRBJ2-2; D remains ambiguous. This CDR3 is built from 14 residues. From germline, CDR1 is MNHEY and CDR2 SMNVEV (reference sequence). V was clipped by 3 bases and J by 1 base, with 6 bases between them. The CDR3 region is CASSLRENTGELFF. The CDR3 region has the DNA TGTGCCAGCAGTTTGCGCGAGAACACCGGGGAGCTGTTTTTT.

The chain couples TRBV9 to TRBJ2-1; 7 bases align to TRBD1. V dropped 5 bases and J dropped 7; count of bases not matched to a gene: 9. This CDR3 contains 14 residues. CDR1 SGDLS and CDR2 YYNGEE come from the germline V gene. The CDR3 DNA follows: TGTGCCAGCAGTAGGGCAGGGGGAGTAAATGAGCAGTTCTTC. The encoded protein is CASSRAGGVNEQFF.

The chain couples TRBV27 to TRBJ1-2, with 9 bases that match TRBD1. The CDR3 is 15 residues long. The junction had 7 bases not matched to a gene; V was cut back by 4 bases and J by 4 bases. The germline V gene encodes CDR1 MNHEY and CDR2 SMNVEV (reference sequence). CDR3 protein: CASSSPGTGSYGYTF. The CDR3 bases are TGTGCCAGCAGTTCACCCGGGACAGGGAGCTATGGCTACACCTTC.

This clone was seen a few times. This chain links TRBV9 with TRBJ1-2; 7 bases are shared with TRBD1. CDR3 length: 15 residues. Germline loops: CDR1 SGDLS, CDR2 YYNGEE. J gave up 1 base and V 4 bases, and 7 bases lay outside the gene matches. The CDR3 protein is CASSSKTGSNYGYTF. In nucleotides, the CDR3 is TGTGCCAGCAGCTCAAAGACAGGGAGTAACTATGGCTACACCTTC.

This clone was found once. V and J are TRBV4-2 and TRBJ2-2, with 8 positions matching TRBD1. CDR3 size: 18 residues. V shed 0 bases, J shed 5 bases, and the junction held 11 bases outside the gene matches. Germline V gene data show CDR1 as LGHNA and CDR2 as YNFKEQ. Here the CDR3 reads CASSQDGPGQVTTGELFF. The CDR3 DNA sequence: TGTGCCAGCAGCCAAGATGGGCCGGGACAGGTTACGACCGGGGAGCTGTTTTTT.

This chain links TRBV28 with TRBJ1-2; TRBD1 matches at 7 bases. CDR3 length equals 13 residues. V gave up 4 bases and J gave up 12 bases; unmatched junction bases: 11. Germline V gives CDR1 MDHEN, CDR2 SYDVKM. The CDR3 is CASSSGTVGHDTF. The DNA of the CDR3 is TGTGCCAGCAGTTCTGGGACAGTGGGGCATGACACCTTC.

J is TRBJ1-4 and V is TRBV7-9, with a weak D call TRBD1 (5 bases). The CDR3 is 15 residues long. V was trimmed by 4 bases and J by 4 bases, leaving 13 bases between them. CDR1 and CDR2 from the germline V gene are SEHNR and FQNEAQ (reference sequence). CDR3 DNA: TGTGCCAGCAGCTCGGGACCGGGGGTTAATGAAAAACTGTTTTTT. The encoded protein is CASSSGPGVNEKLFF.

The chain has TRBV7-2 and TRBJ1-2; the D gene is possibly TRBD1 (5 bases). The CDR3 is 13 amino acids. V was cut by 0 bases and J by 7 bases, with 9 bases left in between. Per germline, CDR1 SGHTA and CDR2 FQGNSA. CDR3 in DNA: TGTGCCAGCAGCTTAGCGCGGGGGGGTGGCTACACCTTC. It specifies CASSLARGGGYTF.

J is TRBJ2-1 and V is TRBV29-1; TRBD2 aligns across 15 bases. The CDR3 has 14 amino acids. Germline CDR1 and CDR2: SQVTM and ANQGSEA. The junction had 6 bases not matched to a gene; V was cut back by 5 bases and J by 10 bases. CDR3 sequence (DNA): TGCAGCGTTCCTGGACTAGCGGGAGGGCCCGAGCAGTTCTTC. It encodes CSVPGLAGGPEQFF.

V and J are TRBV5-1 and TRBJ2-7; TRBD1 matches 12 bases. Germline V CDR1 and CDR2: SGHRS, YFSETQ. Trimming removed 5 bases from V and 6 bases from J; junction bases left unmatched: 6. This CDR3 region has 14 residues. The CDR3 nucleotides read TGCGCCAGCAGTTACGGGACAGGGGGCACCGAGCAGTACTTC. Amino acids: CASSYGTGGTEQYF. Complete variable domain (other parts from reference TRBV5-1 and TRBJ2-7): KAGVTQTPRYLIKTRGQQVTLSCSPISGHRSVSWYQQTPGQGLQFLFEYFSETQRNKGNFPGRFSGRQFSNSRSEMNVSTLELGDSALYLCASSYGTGGTEQYFGPGTRLTVT.